Listed below are T cell receptor beta chains from one sample, sequenced in a study of post-analysis software for immune sequencing data. MiXCR, applied by TCRdb to the PCR reads, yields one record per CDR3 protein. Of some 700,000 distinct CDR3 sequences in the sample, 59% were seen once. Sequencing was done on a sample of blood. These receptors were collected from a girl aged 2 to 9 with multiple sclerosis. CDR3s include the opening cysteine and the closing phenylalanine or tryptophan.

CDR3aa,v_gene
CSVAIPGQNSYEQYF,TRBV29-1
CASRRGQGANTGELFF,TRBV14
CASRDRDEQFF,TRBV27
CASSSLYGNTEAFF,TRBV12-3/TRBV12-4
CASSGAGGRPSTDTQYF,TRBV6-1
CASSPRVLRSYNEQFF,TRBV27
CASTSGGKYEQFF,TRBV9
CASSLDNHYEQYF,TRBV7-9
CASSLESAGGPYEQYF,TRBV13
CASTWGRSGELFF,TRBV12-3/TRBV12-4
CASSLSMGLSSVTQYF,TRBV11-2
CASSYQGLVTYYEQFF,TRBV18
CASSSYGTGGPDTQYF,TRBV7-9
CASSLRRIYEQFF,TRBV11-2
CSARRGQGDSPLHF,TRBV20-1
CSAKGYSNQPQHF,TRBV20-1
CASSPWDVTDTQYF,TRBV7-2
CASSQTRANTEAFF,TRBV6-5
CASSDGTPYSPLHF,TRBV25-1
CASSYSELTQETQYF,TRBV6-2/TRBV6-3
CASSSYAGETQYF,TRBV7-6
CSVEARVGETQYF,TRBV29-1
CSAKTSLGMDTQYF,TRBV20-1
CASSFEGARRETQYF,TRBV5-6